The following is a T cell receptor (beta chain) sequence with its context. Other DNA sequences in this specimen translate into the identical CDR3. CDR1 and CDR2 from the germline V gene are SGDLS and YYNGEE. This CDR3 has 11 amino acids. V gave up 7 bases and J gave up 4 bases, with 6 bases separating them. These data come from a study of blood T cell repertoires in COVID-19. Study summary: T cells, B-cell-depleted T cells, or PBMCs supplied cDNA or gDNA.

Participants reported their clinical history, and cohort assignment relied on those reports. Two negative PCRs, clearance, or symptom resolution characterized the recovered Cohort 3 donors. In the authors' workflow: Amplifying reference gene primers gave estimates of nucleated cell counts. The data were produced by immunoSEQ multiplex PCR, yet TCRdb's version contains in-frame clones alone and is incomplete. V and J calls and clone size are as listed in that table; D and trimming were resolved from the DNA. The sample gives over 400,000 clones, 88% of which show up once; 8% to 9.5% is in the top ten.

The sample comprised PBMCs or T cells enriched from blood (not recorded which). This chain joins TRBV9 and TRBJ1-5, with D hard to call. The sequence was collected from a woman between 55 and 75 years old who had recovered from COVID-19. The DNA of the CDR3 is TGTGCCAGCGGAGATAATCAGCCCCAGCATTTT. Residues: CASGDNQPQHF.